Given below is one TCR beta chain in context. The antigen it recognizes is unknown. No clone much larger than this one lies a single base away; base qualities are absent. The library relied on the immunoSEQ multiplex PCR assay. Here the immuneACCESS table is served through TCRdb, limited to in-frame sequences with V and J called. Missing clones are a known gap in these copies; in checked studies unresolved V genes cover under half, and the rest lacks a known reason. The sample table records over 85,000 clones; 85% to 90% of these occur just once. Of the sample, about 10% is held by the ten largest clones. The data belong to a study of control samples from healthy donors and cancer patients (dated by TCRdb to 2019 to 2021). The V and J ends are trimmed by 8 bases and 3 bases, leaving 8 bases between them. The germline V gene gives CDR1 as SNHLY and CDR2 as FYNNEI. The CDR3 measures 13 amino acids from cysteine to phenylalanine. The entry retains the CDR3 DNA only, 39 bases that are in frame from base 1.

The sequence was obtained from a woman aged 45-65 years with colorectal cancer. Sequenced input: PBMCs. Recombination joined TRBV2 with TRBJ1-6, with the D segment identity uncertain. This receptor has the CDR3 CASFGGYNSPLHF. The DNA reads TGTGCCAGCTTCGGTGGCTATAATTCACCCCTCCACTTT. The full variable domain, with segments outside the CDR3 supplied by the reference TRBV2 and TRBJ1-6 proteins, appears as EPEVTQTPSHQVTQMGQEVILRCVPISNHLYFYWYRQILGQKVEFLVSFYNNEISEKSEIFDDQFSVERPDGSNFTLKIRSTKLEDSAMYFCASFGGYNSPLHFGNGTRLTVT.